The rows below give T cell receptor beta chains drawn from one sample of a study of OX40 agonist ivuxolimab in advanced cancers. The protocol was immunoSEQ multiplex PCR, while the TCRdb copy is restricted to in-frame clones and leaves out a portion. Of 65,000 to 95,000 clones listed, 65% to 85% were seen once; the top ten hold about 0.73%. The sequencing used CD4+ or CD8+ T cells sorted from blood, collected in a trial of the OX40 agonist ivuxolimab. The receptors derive from an adult with an advanced solid tumor such as melanoma, head and neck, liver or kidney cancer. Both conserved end residues are part of each CDR3.

v_call,j_call,cdr3_aa
TRBV4-2,TRBJ1-2,CASSLDRGLNYGYTF
TRBV30,TRBJ2-2,CAWRMGHLNTGELFF
TRBV6-6,TRBJ1-5,CASSYRGQGDQPQHF
TRBV7-9,TRBJ1-6,CASSLGSSYNSPLHF
TRBV5-1,TRBJ1-2,CASSTGQPQANYGYTF
TRBV6-5,TRBJ1-5,CASSRDRGHGQPQHF
TRBV6-5,TRBJ1-1,CASSRQGNTEAFF
TRBV5-1,TRBJ2-2,CASSLASGVATGELFF
TRBV12-5,TRBJ2-3,CASGLVADTQYF
TRBV5-4,TRBJ2-1,CASSLPGTYNEQFF
TRBV27,TRBJ2-5,CASSYSGRLETQYF
TRBV7-2,TRBJ2-7,CASTSQGQGSYEQYF
TRBV7-2,TRBJ2-5,CASSRASSETQYF
TRBV5-1,TRBJ2-1,CASSQLAGASNEQFF
TRBV4-1,TRBJ1-4,CASSRDGATNEKLFF
TRBV6-1,TRBJ1-5,CASSATQSNQPQHF
TRBV5-4,TRBJ2-1,CASSLEVARNEQFF
TRBV11-3,TRBJ2-2,CASSRPGLAGDAGELFF
TRBV6-6,TRBJ2-5,CASSYREETQYF
TRBV11-2,TRBJ2-7,CASSFPQGNEQYF
TRBV19,TRBJ1-5,CASSMGQGNQPQHF
TRBV28,TRBJ1-3,CASSSRGSGNTIYF
TRBV10-1,TRBJ1-1,CASSSDKNTEAFF
TRBV6-1,TRBJ1-5,CASSEGQGVPQPQHF
TRBV9,TRBJ2-2,CASSVGSSIRGAVF
TRBV10-3,TRBJ1-1,CAISEDSLLMAFF
TRBV7-2,TRBJ2-3,CASSPSTDTQYF
TRBV15,TRBJ2-1,CATSRDPGPGNEQFF
TRBV11-3,TRBJ1-4,CASSLAPFLQGVEEKLFF
TRBV5-4,TRBJ1-4,CASSPHSRAPNEKLFF
TRBV5-6,TRBJ1-2,CASSLGRQNYGYTF
TRBV19,TRBJ2-1,CASSISAGRFNEQFF
TRBV19,TRBJ1-5,CASSIAGGQPQHF
TRBV30,TRBJ1-5,CAWSESLRDQPQHF
TRBV11-2,TRBJ2-7,CASSTPRGSPYEQYF
TRBV6-4,TRBJ1-1,CASLSYRRDTEAFF
TRBV29-1,TRBJ2-7,CSVVPVRGGEQYF
TRBV19,TRBJ2-7,CASTRLGQAHEQYF
TRBV11-2,TRBJ2-5,CASSLEREETQYF
TRBV7-9,TRBJ2-2,CASSSPAGTGELFF
TRBV18,TRBJ2-2,CASSRSQGATGELFF
TRBV6-5,TRBJ2-3,CASSYRGTTDTQYF
TRBV28,TRBJ2-2,CASSLQWSTGELFF
TRBV4-1,TRBJ1-2,CASSQEGQNYGYTF
TRBV19,TRBJ2-2,CASSRTSGGAIGELFF